The 4 T cell receptor beta chains listed next were all sequenced from one sample in a study of blood T cell repertoires in COVID-19 (dated by TCRdb to 2019 to 2021). The library was generated by the immunoSEQ multiplex PCR assay. TCRdb retrieved this table from immuneACCESS and kept in-frame rearrangements only. Not all clones are present; in checked studies, unresolved V genes account for under half, and no reason is known for the remainder. The sample profile shows about 240,000 clones; 80% to 85% of them were found once. Roughly an eighth of the sample is held by the ten biggest clonotypes. The material sequenced was peripheral blood. These TCRs come from a woman aged 55 to 70 with active or convalescent COVID-19.

This clone was observed a single time. The chain recombines TRBV6-5 with TRBJ1-2, with 9 positions matching TRBD1. This CDR3 has 16 amino acids. The V segment lost 4 bases and the J segment 6 bases; nucleotides outside the gene matches: 12. Germline V lookup: CDR1 MNHEY, CDR2 SVGAGI. CDR3 sequence (DNA): TGTGCCAGCAGTTTGACCGGGACAGGGAATGGGAATGGCTACACCTTC. Translating it yields CASSLTGTGNGNGYTF.

The CDR3 region has the DNA TGTGCCAGCAGCCCACTGACAGGGCGGAACACTGAAGCTTTCTTT. The encoded protein is CASSPLTGRNTEAFF. This sequence joins TRBV16 and TRBJ1-1; the match to TRBD1 covers 7 bases. V lost 4 bases to trimming and J lost 1 base; unmatched junction nucleotides: 6. The CDR3 extends over 15 amino acids. Germline CDR1 and CDR2: KGHSY and FQNENV.

The chain joins TRBV21-1 to TRBJ1-2. TRBV21-1 is a pseudogene segment. The CDR3 loop spans 15 amino acids. CDR3 nucleotide sequence: TGTGCCAGCAGCAAAGACCACCAACGGACTTATGGCTACACCTTC. Translation: CASSKDHQRTYGYTF.

CDR3 in DNA: TGTGCCAGCTCCCTTGGGACAGCAGCAGATACGCAGTATTTT. It specifies CASSLGTAADTQYF. The chain carries TRBV7-9 and TRBJ2-3; 7 bases are a match to TRBD1. V lost 8 bases, J lost 4 bases, and 9 bases stayed unmatched. This CDR3 has 14 residues. Looked up from germline, CDR1 is SEHNR and CDR2 is FQNEAQ (reference sequence).